One and the same sample provided the 10 T cell receptor beta chains below, sequenced in a study of blood T cell repertoires in COVID-19. The data were produced by immunoSEQ multiplex PCR, yet TCRdb's version contains in-frame clones alone and is incomplete. The repertoire holds about 250,000 clones, with about 80% as singletons. The specimen sequenced was peripheral blood. The receptors were gathered from an elderly man with acute or convalescent COVID-19.

The V and J genes are TRBV19 and TRBJ1-1; 7 positions agree with TRBD1. Trimming removed 7 bases from V and 0 bases from J; junction bases left unmatched: 5. The length of the CDR3 is 14 residues. CDR1 and CDR2 (germline): LNHDA, SQIVND (reference sequence). CDR3 coding DNA: TGTGCCAGTATCTCGGGACAGATGAACACTGAAGCTTTCTTT. It specifies CASISGQMNTEAFF.

V is TRBV9 and J is TRBJ1-1; D might be TRBD1 (5 bases). The CDR3 runs 10 residues. CDR1 is SGDLS and CDR2 is YYNGEE in the germline V gene. The ends were cut back, 3 bases at V and 8 bases at J, with 5 bases in the middle. The CDR3 protein is CASSGQEAFF. Written as DNA, the CDR3 is TGTGCCAGCAGCGGACAGGAAGCTTTCTTT.

This chain uses TRBV10-1 with TRBJ2-7; 10 bases line up with TRBD1. This CDR3 has 17 residues. V lost 6 bases to trimming and J lost 3 bases; unmatched junction nucleotides: 14. Germline CDR1 WNHNN, CDR2 SYGVQD (reference sequence). The CDR3 DNA sequence: TGCGCCAGCAGCGCAACTCCGGGACAGGGGATTAGCTACGAGCAGTACTTC. Protein: CASSATPGQGISYEQYF.

The chain recombines TRBV6-6 with TRBJ1-1; D is perhaps TRBD1 (6 bases). There are 15 residues in the CDR3. V dropped 7 bases and J dropped 0 bases, with 15 bases sitting between them. Germline V CDR1 and CDR2: MNHNY, SVGAGI (reference sequence). CDR3 amino acids: CASTSRGALNTEAFF. The CDR3 DNA follows: TGTGCCAGCACCTCCCGGGGGGCCCTGAACACTGAAGCTTTCTTT.

The chain recombines TRBV6-6 with TRBJ1-2; weak D call: TRBD1 (5 bases). The CDR3 covers 15 residues. Trimming pared 4 bases from V and 5 bases from J, leaving 17 bases between. The germline V gene encodes CDR1 MNHNY and CDR2 SVGAGI (reference sequence). Written as DNA, the CDR3 is TGTGCCAGCAGTTTGGCGGCAGGTGGGGCGTATGGCTACACCTTC. Translated: CASSLAAGGAYGYTF.

As DNA, the CDR3 is TGTGCCAGCTCACCACCGGGGCCCACAGATACGCAGTATTTT. Encoded protein: CASSPPGPTDTQYF. The V gene is TRBV18, the J gene TRBJ2-3; possibly TRBD1 for D (5 bases). Deletions cut 0 bases from V and 2 bases from J, with 6 bases between. CDR3 length equals 14 residues. Looked up from germline, CDR1 is KGHSH and CDR2 is LQKENI.

The chain uses TRBV7-9 and TRBJ2-2, with a tentative D call TRBD2 (5 bases). V lost 5 bases and J lost 5, with 15 bases in between. The CDR3 runs 15 residues. Germline V gene sequence: CDR1 SEHNR, CDR2 FQNEAQ (reference sequence). The CDR3 coding sequence is TGTGCCAGCAGCCCCTCGGCTAGCAAAACCGGGGAGCTGTTTTTT. Its translation is CASSPSASKTGELFF. Filled out from reference TRBV7-9 and TRBJ2-2, the complete variable domain reads DTGVSQNPRHKITKRGQNVTFRCDPISEHNRLYWYRQTLGQGPEFLTYFQNEAQLEKSRLLSDRFSAERPKGSFSTLEIQRTEQGDSAMYLCASSPSASKTGELFFGEGSRLTVL.

In the case of this clone: A junction boundary mismatches the germline segment, possibly from a read error. Here the CDR3 reads CASSLAGRLMNTGAFF. DNA for the CDR3: TGTGCCAGCAGCTTAGCCGGCCGACTCATGAACACTGGAGCTTTCTTT. The chain recombines TRBV7-2 with TRBJ1-1; D remains unclear. The germline CDR1 and CDR2 sequences are SGHTA and FQGNSA. The CDR3 runs to 16 residues.

V gene TRBV7-9 combines with J gene TRBJ1-1, with D hard to call. The CDR3 is made up of 11 amino acids. Trimming pared 2 bases from V and 4 bases from J, leaving 2 bases between. Germline loops: CDR1 SEHNR, CDR2 FQNEAQ (reference sequence). As DNA, the CDR3 is TGTGCCAGCAGCTTACGCACTGAAGCTTTCTTT. This translates into CASSLRTEAFF.

There are a few counts of this clone. The rearrangement joins TRBV2 to TRBJ2-7, with 9 bases fitting TRBD1. Germline trimming cut 7 bases from V and 3 bases from J; bases unmatched to any gene: 7. Germline values: CDR1 SNHLY, CDR2 FYNNEI. This CDR3 spans 14 amino acids. The CDR3 spells CASTRDRDDYEQYF. In DNA, the CDR3 is TGTGCCAGCACCCGGGACAGGGACGACTACGAGCAGTACTTC.